The 26 T cell receptor beta chains listed next were all sequenced from one sample in a study of cytomegalovirus exposure and HLA in healthy donors (dated by TCRdb to 2017 to 2019). The method behind the library was the immunoSEQ multiplex PCR assay. The multiplex PCR relied on a mix of 60 forward primers for TCR Vbeta segments and 13 reverse primers for TCR Jbeta segments. TCRdb obtained this table from immuneACCESS and retained in-frame rearrangements with V and J assigned. These tables miss some clones; where compared with another copy, unresolved V genes account for less than half of the shortfall, and the remainder is unexplained. Present in this sample are 100,000 to 150,000 clones, approximately 80% of which were seen just once. Clones ranked in the top ten supply about 1% of the sample. Sequenced material: PBMCs. The receptor source for this set is a woman aged 55-70 years in good health and CMV-seronegative.

J is TRBJ2-2 and V is TRBV27; D perhaps matches TRBD1 (5 bases). Germline values: CDR1 MNHEY, CDR2 SMNVEV (reference sequence). The V end was cut by 8 bases, the J end by 6 bases, with 13 bases between. The length of the CDR3 is 13 residues. Here the CDR3 reads CASELTGSGELFF. The CDR3 DNA reads as TGTGCCAGCGAACTCACAGGTTCCGGGGAGCTGTTTTTT.

The chain uses TRBV18 and TRBJ2-5; TRBD2 might be the D (6 bases). In germline, CDR1 is KGHSH, CDR2 LQKENI. The CDR3 has 14 amino acids. Trimming removed 6 bases from V and 3 bases from J, with 14 bases in between. The CDR3 coding sequence is TGTGCCAGCTCTCCGACTAGTCCGGAAGAGACCCAGTACTTC. This codes for CASSPTSPEETQYF. Full variable domain (rest looked up from reference TRBV18 and TRBJ2-5): NAGVMQNPRHLVRRRGQEARLRCSPMKGHSHVYWYRQLPEEGLKFMVYLQKENIIDESGMPKERFSAEFPKEGPSILRIQQVVRGDSAAYFCASSPTSPEETQYFGPGTRLLVL.

The chain combines TRBV9 with TRBJ2-7; 11 positions match TRBD2. J gave up 0 bases and V 4 bases, and 6 bases lay outside the gene matches. This CDR3 contains 16 residues. The germline gives CDR1 SGDLS, CDR2 YYNGEE. CDR3 loop: CASSQPGTSGSYEQYF. As DNA, the CDR3 is TGTGCCAGCAGCCAACCAGGGACTAGCGGCTCCTACGAGCAGTACTTC. Supplemented by reference TRBV9 and TRBJ2-7, the full variable domain reads DSGVTQTPKHLITATGQRVTLRCSPRSGDLSVYWYQQSLDQGLQFLIQYYNGEERAKGNILERFSAQQFPDLHSELNLSSLELGDSALYFCASSQPGTSGSYEQYFGPGTRLTVT.

This clone was picked up one time. The chain is built from TRBV7-6 and TRBJ1-4; D uncertain. Germline assignment: CDR1 SGHVS and CDR2 FNYEAQ. V lost 5 bases to trimming and J lost 3 bases, with 7 bases between them. The CDR3 loop spans 13 amino acids. The CDR3 nucleotides read TGTGCCAGCAGCGTGCGCCCTAATGAAAAACTGTTTTTT. It codes for CASSVRPNEKLFF. Looking up the rest from reference TRBV7-6 and TRBJ1-4 gives the full variable domain: GAGVSQSPRYKVTKRGQDVALRCDPISGHVSLYWYRQALGQGPEFLTYFNYEAQQDKSGLPNDRFSAERPEGSISTLTIQRTEQRDSAMYRCASSVRPNEKLFFGSGTQLSVL.

The chain employs TRBV18 and TRBJ2-7, with 11 bases aligning to TRBD1. The CDR3 has 18 residues. Germline CDR1 KGHSH, CDR2 LQKENI. V was clipped by 1 base and J by 2 bases; unmatched bases: 10. The CDR3 sequence: CASSPRELRTGGPYEQYF. CDR3 coding DNA: TGTGCCAGCTCACCACGGGAGTTAAGGACAGGGGGCCCCTACGAGCAGTACTTC. Full variable domain (outside the CDR3, taken from reference TRBV18 and TRBJ2-7): NAGVMQNPRHLVRRRGQEARLRCSPMKGHSHVYWYRQLPEEGLKFMVYLQKENIIDESGMPKERFSAEFPKEGPSILRIQQVVRGDSAAYFCASSPRELRTGGPYEQYFGPGTRLTVT.

Worth noting for this clone: The germline gene is not matched at one end of the junction; a read error may be the cause. The chain carries TRBV7-9 and TRBJ2-3, with 12 nucleotides matching TRBD2. CDR3 length: 16 amino acids. CDR1 and CDR2 from the germline V gene are SEHNR and FQNEAQ (reference sequence). The CDR3 protein is CALGLAGGSSTDTQYF. In nucleotides, the CDR3 is TGCGCGCTGGGGCTAGCGGGGGGGTCTAGCACAGATACGCAGTATTTT.

V and J are TRBV12-5 and TRBJ2-1; 10 bases line up with TRBD2. Looked up from germline, CDR1 is LGHNT and CDR2 is FRNRAP. CDR3 size: 15 residues. V lost 1 base and J lost 8; bases outside the gene matches: 5. The DNA of the CDR3 is TGTGCTAGTGGTTTGGCCCAGCGGGAGGGGGATGAGCAGTTCTTC. This sequence encodes CASGLAQREGDEQFF.

The table lists this clone with a few counts. The V call is TRBV27, the J call TRBJ1-1; 10 bases line up with TRBD1. The CDR3 loop spans 17 amino acids. Trimming took 4 bases from V and 0 from J; bases not matched to a gene: 8. Germline V CDR1 and CDR2: MNHEY, SMNVEV (reference sequence). This CDR3 is CASSYRDRGLLNTEAFF. The CDR3 DNA reads as TGTGCCAGCAGTTACCGGGACAGGGGTCTACTGAACACTGAAGCTTTCTTT.

The chain couples TRBV19 to TRBJ2-7, with 9 bases identical to TRBD1. The CDR3 totals 14 residues. Germline CDR1 and CDR2: LNHDA and SQIVND (reference sequence). V was clipped by 5 bases and J by 5 bases; unmatched bases: 7. This chain's CDR3 is CASSSTGGLDEQYF. Written as DNA, the CDR3 is TGTGCCAGTAGTTCCACAGGGGGCCTGGACGAGCAGTACTTC.

The V gene is TRBV6-1, the J gene TRBJ1-1, with D maybe TRBD1 (6 bases). The CDR3 covers 13 residues. Germline V gene sequence: CDR1 MNHNS, CDR2 SASEGT. With 8 bases removed from V and 1 base from J, the gap between germline ends came to 11 bases. CDR3 in DNA: TGTGCCAGCTGGGGGGGGCAGAACACTGAAGCTTTCTTT. Protein product: CASWGGQNTEAFF.

The CDR3 DNA sequence: TGTGCCAGCAGTGATTACAGGGGTAGCACAGATACGCAGTATTTT. Translation gives CASSDYRGSTDTQYF. The chain combines TRBV6-1 with TRBJ2-3; TRBD1 agrees at 7 bases. The length of the CDR3 is 15 residues. Germline values: CDR1 MNHNS, CDR2 SASEGT. J was trimmed by 0 bases and V by 3 bases; bases with no gene match: 3.

The J gene is TRBJ1-1, the V gene TRBV14; tentatively, D is TRBD1 (6 bases). CDR3 length: 15 residues. V shed 5 bases and J shed 0 bases, with 13 bases lying between them. The germline V gene has CDR1 SGHDN and CDR2 FVKESK. In DNA form, the CDR3 reads TGTGCCAGCAGCTACAGGGTGGGTGTGAACACTGAAGCTTTCTTT. It codes for CASSYRVGVNTEAFF.

This rearrangement joins TRBV28 to TRBJ1-2, with D unclear. Germline values: CDR1 MDHEN, CDR2 SYDVKM. V lost 7 bases and J lost 7, with 19 bases in between. The CDR3 totals 14 residues. DNA of the CDR3: TGTGCCAGCAACCCGGGTGAGGGATTACGTGGCTACACCTTC. Protein: CASNPGEGLRGYTF.

V and J are TRBV27 and TRBJ1-1; 7 bases fit TRBD1. Germline-derived CDR1 and CDR2 are MNHEY and SMNVEV (reference sequence). J gave up 1 base and V 5 bases, and 7 bases lay outside the gene matches. This CDR3 is built from 15 residues. The CDR3 loop reads CASSPRTGQNTEAFF. The CDR3 nucleotides read TGTGCCAGCAGTCCCCGGACAGGTCAGAACACTGAAGCTTTCTTT.

This chain connects TRBV30 to TRBJ2-7, with TRBD1 as a possible D gene (6 bases). The V and J ends lost 3 bases and 3 bases respectively, with 12 bases between them. Germline-derived CDR1 and CDR2 are GTSNPN and SVGIG (reference sequence). This CDR3 has 13 amino acids. DNA of the CDR3: TGTGCCTGGAGGGCTGGGACATACTACGAGCAGTACTTC. Amino acids: CAWRAGTYYEQYF.

This chain connects TRBV29-1 to TRBJ1-2, with 7 positions matching TRBD1. The CDR3 totals 15 residues. V was clipped by 4 bases and J by 4 bases; unmatched bases: 12. CDR1 SQVTM and CDR2 ANQGSEA come from the germline V gene. CDR3 amino acids: CSVGGSGGALYGYTF. Here the CDR3 DNA reads TGCAGCGTTGGGGGGTCAGGGGGTGCACTCTATGGCTACACCTTC. The variable domain in full, with the rest retrieved from reference TRBV29-1 and TRBJ1-2, is SAVISQKPSRDICQRGTSLTIQCQVDSQVTMMFWYRQQPGQSLTLIATANQGSEATYESGFVIDKFPISRPNLTFSTLTVSNMSPEDSSIYLCSVGGSGGALYGYTFGSGTRLTVV.

This clone was found a few times. The chain is built from TRBV28 and TRBJ2-5; no clear D. There are 14 residues in the CDR3. Germline V gives CDR1 MDHEN, CDR2 SYDVKM. Trimming shortened V by 1 base and J by 1 base, and 7 bases separated the two germline ends. CDR3 nucleotides: TGTGCCAGCAGTTTATCTTTCAGCCAAGAGACCCAGTACTTC. Protein: CASSLSFSQETQYF.

In its sample, this clone was seen a few times. The genes are TRBV10-1 and TRBJ2-2, with D uncertain. The CDR3 has 14 residues. From germline, CDR1 is WNHNN and CDR2 SYGVQD (reference sequence). The V and J ends lost 7 bases and 2 bases respectively, with 11 bases between them. The CDR3 bases are TGCGCCAGCAAGTTGGCTCTTAACACCGGGGAGCTGTTTTTT. This sequence encodes CASKLALNTGELFF.

The chain uses TRBV7-9 and TRBJ2-5; D is undetermined. V was shortened by 4 bases and J by 1 base, with 7 bases between the two germline ends. CDR1 is SEHNR, CDR2 FQNEAQ, per germline (reference sequence). CDR3 length: 13 amino acids. CDR3 DNA: TGTGCCAGCAGCTGGCCTCCCCAAGAGACCCAGTACTTC. Protein product: CASSWPPQETQYF.

The chain links TRBV15 to TRBJ1-2; D is uncertain. The V end lost 3 bases, the J end lost 7 bases, and 15 bases lay between the germline ends. The CDR3 is made up of 14 amino acids. Looked up from germline, CDR1 is LNHNV and CDR2 is YYDKDF (reference sequence). Here the CDR3 DNA reads TGTGCCACCAGCAGGACCCCCGGGGATAGTGGCTACACCTTC. It encodes CATSRTPGDSGYTF.

In this sample, this clone turned up once. In DNA, the CDR3 is TGTGCCAGCAGCAATCCCGGGACTAGCGGGACCGGGGAGCTGTTTTTT. Protein sequence: CASSNPGTSGTGELFF. The V gene is TRBV21-1, the J gene TRBJ2-2; the table's TRBD2 call for D was not verified on the DNA. TRBV21-1 is deemed a pseudogene. This CDR3 spans 16 amino acids.

The chain employs TRBV7-6 and TRBJ2-5; D is undetermined. The DNA end lines up better with TRBJ2-7; the J call may be wrong. Germline CDR1 is SGHVS and CDR2 is FNYEAQ. CDR3 length: 15 amino acids. The CDR3 reads CASSLSSSVPVEQYF. The CDR3 region has the DNA TGTGCCAGCAGCTTATCATCTAGTGTCCCAGTCGAGCAGTACTTC.

The chain recombines TRBV7-9 with TRBJ1-5, with D possibly matching TRBD1 (6 bases). This CDR3 spans 15 amino acids. Trimming shortened V by 5 bases and J by 2 bases, and 13 bases separated the two germline ends. The germline V gene has CDR1 SEHNR and CDR2 FQNEAQ (reference sequence). The DNA for the CDR3 is TGTGCCAGCAGCCAGGACAGTAATGGCAATCAGCCCCAGCATTTT. Its translation: CASSQDSNGNQPQHF.

This clone was detected once. The gene calls are TRBV10-3 and TRBJ2-1, with D possibly being TRBD2 (5 bases). The CDR3 contains 14 residues. Trimming took off 3 bases at V and 12 bases at J, with 18 bases between the two ends. The V gene's germline CDR1 is ENHRY and CDR2 SYGVKD. The CDR3 nucleotides are TGTGCCATCAGTGACCCGGCCGGAGGAGGCGCGCAGTTCTTC. Residues: CAISDPAGGGAQFF.

The sample holds one count of this clone. The genes are TRBV14 and TRBJ1-6; D possibly corresponds to TRBD1 (5 bases). Trimming took off 3 bases at V and 10 bases at J, with 13 bases between the two ends. Per germline, CDR1 SGHDN and CDR2 FVKESK. The CDR3 has 14 residues. CDR3 in amino acids: CASSQQGSPSPLHF. CDR3 coding DNA: TGTGCCAGCAGCCAGCAGGGTTCCCCCTCACCCCTCCACTTT.

In its sample, this clone was seen a few times. The chain couples TRBV19 to TRBJ2-7; D perhaps matches TRBD2 (5 bases). Germline CDR1 reads LNHDA; CDR2 reads SQIVND (reference sequence). This CDR3 region has 14 residues. The V end lost 5 bases, the J end lost 2 bases, and 13 bases lay between the germline ends. CDR3 nucleotides: TGTGCCAGTAGTGCCGCGCCCGGGGCCTACGAGCAGTACTTC. Translated, it gives CASSAAPGAYEQYF.